The 28 T cell receptor beta chains reported below all come from one sample, sequenced in a study of shared clonotypes between healthy human individuals. Assay: immunoSEQ multiplex PCR; the TCRdb copy retains only in-frame clones and omits some. The table lists 2 million to 2.5 million clones, 90% to 95% of them singletons, with approximately 0.36% in the top ten. Sequencing input: naive CD4+ T cells from PBMCs. Subset noted: CD45RA+ positively selected. The receptors were gathered from a man between 18 and 29 years old in good health. Some clones in this sample may be carry-over from other donors' samples.

The chain has TRBV7-2 and TRBJ1-1; unclear D gene. There are 17 residues in the CDR3. The germline CDR1 and CDR2 sequences are SGHTA and FQGNSA. V was trimmed by 7 bases and J by 0 bases, leaving 21 bases between them. CDR3 DNA sequence: TGTGCCAGCACCCCAAACTTGCGAGGGAGCATGAACACTGAAGCTTTCTTT. Its protein product is CASTPNLRGSMNTEAFF.

This chain joins TRBV2 and TRBJ2-2; perhaps TRBD2 as D (6 bases). Per germline, CDR1 SNHLY and CDR2 FYNNEI. The ends were cut back, 9 bases at V and 4 bases at J, with 18 bases in the middle. There are 15 residues in the CDR3. The CDR3: CASILSGEPTGELFF. The CDR3 region has the DNA TGTGCCAGTATACTTAGCGGAGAGCCCACCGGGGAGCTGTTTTTT. The whole variable domain, filled in from reference TRBV2 and TRBJ2-2, reads EPEVTQTPSHQVTQMGQEVILRCVPISNHLYFYWYRQILGQKVEFLVSFYNNEISEKSEIFDDQFSVERPDGSNFTLKIRSTKLEDSAMYFCASILSGEPTGELFFGEGSRLTVL.

This chain uses TRBV7-9 with TRBJ2-7, with D unclear. Trimming took 1 base from V and 10 from J, leaving 14 bases between them. This CDR3 region has 13 residues. From germline, CDR1 is SEHNR and CDR2 FQNEAQ (reference sequence). Here the CDR3 reads CASSLDPRRDQYF. The CDR3 DNA reads as TGTGCCAGCAGCTTAGATCCTAGGCGTGATCAGTACTTC.

In its sample, this clone was seen once. The sample carries other DNA sequences with the same CDR3. The chain employs TRBV5-1 and TRBJ2-1; D is unresolved. This CDR3 spans 16 amino acids. Germline V gene sequence: CDR1 SGHRS, CDR2 YFSETQ. The ends were cut back, 0 bases at V and 0 bases at J, with 10 bases in the middle. CDR3 in amino acids: CASSLGSQSSYNEQFF. DNA for the CDR3: TGCGCCAGCAGCTTGGGGTCTCAGAGCTCCTACAATGAGCAGTTCTTC.

The chain links TRBV9 to TRBJ1-1; no reliable D call. The CDR3 runs to 15 residues. Between the trimmed V and J ends, which lost 3 bases and 6 bases, there was a span of 18 bases. Germline V gene lookup returns CDR1 SGDLS and CDR2 YYNGEE. The DNA of the CDR3 is TGTGCCAGCAGCGCAACGGGAAGCAGATTCGCTGAAGCTTTCTTT. Amino acids: CASSATGSRFAEAFF.

The CDR3 reads CAWSVSGSQYF. Here the CDR3 DNA reads TGTGCCTGGAGTGTAAGCGGGAGTCAGTATTTT. The genes are TRBV30 and TRBJ2-3; the match to TRBD2 covers 8 bases. CDR3 length: 11 amino acids. The junction had 2 bases not matched to a gene; V was cut back by 0 bases and J by 12 bases. Germline V gene sequence: CDR1 GTSNPN, CDR2 SVGIG (reference sequence).

The V and J genes are TRBV7-9 and TRBJ2-7; D ambiguous. This CDR3 has 12 residues. The germline CDR1 and CDR2 sequences are SEHNR and FQNEAQ (reference sequence). V was trimmed by 1 base and J by 5 bases, leaving 6 bases between them. The CDR3: CASSLGSNEQYF. CDR3 nucleotides: TGTGCCAGCAGCTTAGGTAGTAACGAGCAGTACTTC. The full variable domain, completed using reference TRBV7-9 and TRBJ2-7, is DTGVSQNPRHKITKRGQNVTFRCDPISEHNRLYWYRQTLGQGPEFLTYFQNEAQLEKSRLLSDRFSAERPKGSFSTLEIQRTEQGDSAMYLCASSLGSNEQYFGPGTRLTVT.

This sequence joins TRBV20-1 and TRBJ2-1, with D perhaps TRBD1 or TRBD2 (6 bases each). The length of the CDR3 is 11 residues. Germline V gene lookup returns CDR1 DFQATT and CDR2 SNEGSKA (reference sequence). Trimming took off 6 bases at V and 8 bases at J, with 11 bases between the two ends. CDR3 region: CSAGGWDEQFF. The CDR3 DNA sequence: TGCAGTGCGGGGGGCTGGGATGAGCAGTTCTTC.

A note on this clone: Other DNA sequences from this sample encode an identical CDR3 as well. The chain couples TRBV27 to TRBJ2-5; no firm D call. The V and J ends lost 2 bases and 1 base respectively, with 8 bases between them. This CDR3 has 14 residues. Per the germline V gene, CDR1 is MNHEY and CDR2 is SMNVEV (reference sequence). The chain's CDR3 is CASSLKSTQETQYF. The CDR3 nucleotides read TGTGCCAGCAGTTTAAAAAGTACCCAAGAGACCCAGTACTTC.

V is TRBV19 and J is TRBJ2-7; tentatively, D is TRBD1 or TRBD2 (5 bases each). Trimming took off 10 bases at V and 6 bases at J, with 19 bases between the two ends. Germline assignment: CDR1 LNHDA and CDR2 SQIVND (reference sequence). The CDR3 covers 13 residues. The CDR3 here is CATPTDGLFEQYF. In nucleotides, the CDR3 is TGTGCCACACCGACAGACGGACTTTTCGAGCAGTACTTC.

About this clone itself: Other DNA sequences in this sample translate to the same CDR3. The chain joins TRBV9 to TRBJ1-1; weak D call: TRBD1 (6 bases). Germline V CDR1 and CDR2: SGDLS, YYNGEE. Trimming cost V 0 bases and J 6 bases, with 9 bases left between them. The CDR3 sequence is 13 residues long. CDR3 in amino acids: CASSVVQGAEAFF. Written as DNA, the CDR3 is TGTGCCAGCAGCGTAGTACAGGGTGCTGAAGCTTTCTTT.

The chain carries TRBV28 and TRBJ2-3; D gene unclear. This CDR3 spans 15 amino acids. Trimming cost V 5 bases and J 1 base, with 13 bases left between them. CDR1 and CDR2 from the germline V gene are MDHEN and SYDVKM. The CDR3 DNA reads TGTGCCAGCAGTCCCCAGGCGTCCCGCACAGATACGCAGTATTTT. This translates into CASSPQASRTDTQYF.

The rearrangement links TRBV7-8 to TRBJ2-7; 7 nucleotides match TRBD2. Trimming at V came to 5 bases and at J to 1 base, leaving 8 bases not matched to a gene. This CDR3 region has 15 residues. Per the germline V gene, CDR1 is SGHVS and CDR2 is FQNEAQ. CDR3 in amino acids: CASSASSGRSYEQYF. For the CDR3, the DNA is TGTGCCAGCAGCGCCTCTAGCGGCCGTTCCTACGAGCAGTACTTC. Full variable domain (remainder filled in from reference TRBV7-8 and TRBJ2-7): GAGVSQSPRYKVAKRGQDVALRCDPISGHVSLFWYQQALGQGPEFLTYFQNEAQLDKSGLPSDRFFAERPEGSVSTLKIQRTQQEDSAVYLCASSASSGRSYEQYFGPGTRLTVT.

This clone was detected once. The chain employs TRBV18 and TRBJ1-5; the D is unclear. Germline lookup yields CDR1 KGHSH and CDR2 LQKENI. The CDR3 is 15 residues long. Trimming took off 3 bases at V and 3 bases at J, with 12 bases between the two ends. CDR3 in DNA: TGTGCCAGCTCACCCGCCAGTCAGCACAATCAGCCCCAGCATTTT. Translated: CASSPASQHNQPQHF.

V and J are TRBV5-6 and TRBJ2-2; D is ambiguous. The V end was cut by 3 bases, the J end by 4 bases, with 7 bases between. Germline V lookup: CDR1 SGHDT, CDR2 YYEEEE. The CDR3 runs to 13 residues. For the CDR3, the DNA is TGTGCCAGCAGCTCAACAGCCACCGGGGAGCTGTTTTTT. Translated: CASSSTATGELFF.

V gene TRBV7-2 combines with J gene TRBJ2-7; 9 bases fit TRBD1. Germline assignment: CDR1 SGHTA and CDR2 FQGNSA. Trimming took 5 bases from V and 5 from J; bases not matched to a gene: 10. The CDR3 has 15 amino acids. This CDR3 is CASSPGGTGKNEQYF. Written as DNA, the CDR3 is TGTGCCAGCAGCCCAGGAGGGACAGGGAAGAACGAGCAGTACTTC. The full variable domain, in which reference TRBV7-2 and TRBJ2-7 provide the parts outside the CDR3, is GAGVSQSPSNKVTEKGKDVELRCDPISGHTALYWYRQSLGQGLEFLIYFQGNSAPDKSGLPSDRFSAERTGGSVSTLTIQRTQQEDSAVYLCASSPGGTGKNEQYFGPGTRLTVT.

V gene TRBV10-3 combines with J gene TRBJ1-2; D ambiguous. From germline, CDR1 is ENHRY and CDR2 SYGVKD. The ends were cut back, 3 bases at V and 8 bases at J, with 16 bases in the middle. CDR3 length: 14 residues. The CDR3 loop is CAISETTGTRGYTF. The CDR3 DNA reads TGTGCCATCAGTGAAACGACTGGAACTAGGGGCTACACCTTC.

This chain connects TRBV21-1 to TRBJ2-7. TRBV21-1 is recorded as a pseudogene. There are 14 residues in the CDR3. In DNA form, the CDR3 reads TGTGCCAGCAGCGGCCGGGACCCGACCTACGAGCAGTACTTC. This codes for CASSGRDPTYEQYF.

About this clone: This sample includes further DNA sequences coding for the same CDR3. This rearrangement joins TRBV10-3 to TRBJ1-3, with 7 positions matching TRBD1. Germline values: CDR1 ENHRY, CDR2 SYGVKD. The CDR3 runs 14 residues. V was clipped by 3 bases and J by 3 bases; unmatched bases: 2. CDR3 nucleotides: TGTGCCATCAGTGAATCAGGGGGTGGAAACACCATATATTTT. It codes for CAISESGGGNTIYF.

Worth noting for this clone: Additional DNA sequences in this sample encode the identical CDR3. This chain links TRBV30 with TRBJ1-5; D ambiguous. The CDR3 contains 13 residues. CDR1 GTSNPN and CDR2 SVGIG come from the germline V gene (reference sequence). With 0 bases removed from V and 3 bases from J, the gap between germline ends came to 6 bases. CDR3 bases: TGTGCCTGGAGTGTAGCGGACAATCAGCCCCAGCATTTT. Protein product: CAWSVADNQPQHF.

The rearrangement links TRBV6-5 to TRBJ2-7; perhaps TRBD1 as D (6 bases). Germline assignment: CDR1 MNHEY and CDR2 SVGAGI. Trimming removed 0 bases at V and 2 bases at J, with 14 bases between. There are 16 residues in the CDR3. The CDR3 protein is CASSYSYRTETYEQYF. The CDR3 coding sequence is TGTGCCAGCAGTTACTCGTATAGGACAGAGACCTACGAGCAGTACTTC.

This chain uses TRBV6-1 with TRBJ2-1; D is possibly TRBD2 (5 bases). The germline gives CDR1 MNHNS, CDR2 SASEGT. The V end lost 6 bases, the J end lost 9 bases, and 15 bases lay between the germline ends. The CDR3 runs to 13 residues. The CDR3 loop is CASRAILAFEQFF. In DNA form, the CDR3 reads TGTGCCAGCAGGGCCATTTTAGCGTTTGAGCAGTTCTTC.

Notes on this clone: The same CDR3 arises from other DNA sequences in this sample as well. CDR3 in DNA: TGTGCCAGTAGTATTGGCAAAAACATTCAGTACTTC. Translation: CASSIGKNIQYF. The chain joins TRBV19 to TRBJ2-4; unclear D gene. The CDR3 covers 12 residues. V lost 3 bases to trimming and J lost 3 bases, with 3 bases between them. Per germline, CDR1 LNHDA and CDR2 SQIVND (reference sequence).

This chain connects TRBV13 to TRBJ2-3, with D hard to call. CDR1 PRHDT and CDR2 FYEKMQ come from the germline V gene (reference sequence). This CDR3 has 15 residues. Trimming removed 2 bases from V and 2 bases from J, with 11 bases in between. The CDR3 DNA reads TGTGCCAGCAGCTTATTCGCAGATCTCACAGATACGCAGTATTTT. It is translated as CASSLFADLTDTQYF. Filled out from reference TRBV13 and TRBJ2-3, the complete variable domain reads AAGVIQSPRHLIKEKRETATLKCYPIPRHDTVYWYQQGPGQDPQFLISFYEKMQSDKGSIPDRFSAQQFSDYHSELNMSSLELGDSALYFCASSLFADLTDTQYFGPGTRLTVL.

The chain combines TRBV5-1 with TRBJ1-1; 7 bases agree with TRBD1. Germline values: CDR1 SGHRS, CDR2 YFSETQ. The CDR3 extends over 15 amino acids. V trimming: 0 bases; J trimming: 6 bases; junction bases outside the gene matches: 8. The CDR3 here is CASSLAVDRAAEAFF. Here the CDR3 DNA reads TGCGCCAGCAGCTTGGCCGTAGACAGGGCGGCTGAAGCTTTCTTT.

The CDR3 reads CASAEGSGYEQYF. The CDR3 nucleotides read TGCGCCAGCGCCGAGGGATCTGGCTACGAGCAGTACTTC. V is TRBV5-1 and J is TRBJ2-7; tentatively, D is TRBD2 (5 bases). Germline CDR1 is SGHRS and CDR2 is YFSETQ. Between the trimmed V and J ends, which lost 7 bases and 3 bases, there was a span of 14 bases. There are 13 residues in the CDR3.

Notes on this clone: The same CDR3 also results from other DNA sequences found in this sample. The genes are TRBV7-2 and TRBJ2-1, with D possibly being TRBD1 or TRBD2 (5 bases each). CDR1 and CDR2 from the germline V gene are SGHTA and FQGNSA. V lost 1 base, J lost 1 base, and 8 bases lay in between. CDR3 length: 15 amino acids. The DNA of the CDR3 is TGTGCCAGCAGCTTAGTCTGGGGGTCCTACAATGAGCAGTTCTTC. Translated, it gives CASSLVWGSYNEQFF.

For this clone: Other DNA sequences in the same sample also yield this CDR3. The rearrangement links TRBV7-9 to TRBJ1-1; D is undetermined. This CDR3 region has 13 residues. The germline V gene encodes CDR1 SEHNR and CDR2 FQNEAQ (reference sequence). V was cut by 1 base and J by 4 bases, with 7 bases left in between. The CDR3 nucleotides are TGTGCCAGCAGCTTAGAAGTGGGCACTGAAGCTTTCTTT. Its translation: CASSLEVGTEAFF.